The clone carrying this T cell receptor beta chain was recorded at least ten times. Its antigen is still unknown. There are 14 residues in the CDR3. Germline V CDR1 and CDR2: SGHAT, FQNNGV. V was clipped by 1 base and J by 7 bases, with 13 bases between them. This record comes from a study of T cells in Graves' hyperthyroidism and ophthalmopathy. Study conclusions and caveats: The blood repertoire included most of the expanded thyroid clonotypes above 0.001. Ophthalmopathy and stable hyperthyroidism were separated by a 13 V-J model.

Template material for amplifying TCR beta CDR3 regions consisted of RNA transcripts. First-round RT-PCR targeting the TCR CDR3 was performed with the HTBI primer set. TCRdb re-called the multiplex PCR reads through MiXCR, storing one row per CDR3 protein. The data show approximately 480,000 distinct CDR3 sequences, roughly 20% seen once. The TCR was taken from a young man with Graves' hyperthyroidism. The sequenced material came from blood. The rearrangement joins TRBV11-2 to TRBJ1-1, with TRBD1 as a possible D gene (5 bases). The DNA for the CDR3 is TGTGCCAGCAGCTTAGTTTCCGGGACTGATGAAGCTTTCTTT. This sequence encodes CASSLVSGTDEAFF. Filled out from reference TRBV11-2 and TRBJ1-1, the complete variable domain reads EAGVAQSPRYKIIEKRQSVAFWCNPISGHATLYWYQQILGQGPKLLIQFQNNGVVDDSQLPKDRFSAERLKGVDSTLKIQPAKLEDSAVYLCASSLVSGTDEAFFGQGTRLTVV.